These 4 T cell receptor beta chains originate from one sample sequenced in a study of blood T cell repertoires in COVID-19. This table comes from immunoSEQ multiplex PCR, and its TCRdb copy is limited to in-frame clones, with some not included. The profile shows about 110,000 clones, nearly 90% of them singletons. Sequencing used peripheral blood. These receptors came from a human donor in a cohort sampled during active COVID-19.

This clone has only a few counts. The J gene is TRBJ1-5, the V gene TRBV7-2; D unclear. V lost 4 bases to trimming and J lost 3 bases, with 4 bases between them. Germline V gene data show CDR1 as SGHTA and CDR2 as FQGNSA. The CDR3 runs 12 residues. The CDR3 spells CASSSNNQPQHF. CDR3 coding DNA: TGTGCCAGCAGCTCCAACAATCAGCCCCAGCATTTT.

In its sample, this clone ranks as medium-sized (0.01 to 0.1%). The genes are TRBV12-3 or TRBV12-4 and TRBJ1-2, with 7 nucleotides matching TRBD1. The V and J ends lost 6 bases and 3 bases, in that order; junction bases with no gene match: 4. The CDR3 is made up of 13 amino acids. The CDR3 DNA sequence: TGTGCCAGCAGACCAACAGGGGACTATGGCTACACCTTC. It encodes CASRPTGDYGYTF.

The J gene is TRBJ1-1, the V gene TRBV7-8; perhaps TRBD1 as D (5 bases). Germline assignment: CDR1 SGHVS and CDR2 FQNEAQ. V lost 1 base, J lost 4 bases, and 13 bases lay in between. The CDR3 extends over 15 amino acids. The CDR3 loop is CASSLGGAETTEAFF. CDR3 in DNA: TGTGCCAGCAGCTTAGGCGGGGCGGAGACCACTGAAGCTTTCTTT.

The genes are TRBV7-3 and TRBJ2-7; 10 nucleotides align to TRBD1. V lost 9 bases, J lost 3 bases, and 5 bases stayed unmatched. CDR1 is SGHTA and CDR2 is FQGTGA in the germline V gene. The CDR3 length is 13 residues. The CDR3 DNA follows: TGTGCCAGGGCGGGACAGGGGTGCTACGAGCAGTACTTC. This codes for CARAGQGCYEQYF.